Detailed here is one TCR beta chain. The sample's time point: newly diagnosed, previously untreated cHL patient sample. Negative selection with magnetic separation was used to purify CD4+ T cells from thawed PBMCs. The study compared against PBMCs from newly diagnosed, untreated classical Hodgkin lymphoma. Losses at the gene ends were 4 bases for V and 13 bases for J; bases not matched to a gene: 11. The CDR3 consists of 12 residues. Looked up from germline, CDR1 is SGHNT and CDR2 is YYREEE (reference sequence). This sample is part of a study of PD-1 blockade in classical Hodgkin lymphoma. Measured with immunoSEQ multiplex PCR; TCRdb has only the in-frame clones, and not every one. The data show under 35,000 clones, about 85% seen once.

This TCR was recovered from a human donor with classical Hodgkin lymphoma. The gene calls are TRBV5-4 and TRBJ2-7, with 7 bases fitting TRBD2. The material sequenced was CD4+ T cells from blood. As DNA, the CDR3 is TGTGCCAGCAGCGGCCTCCGCGGGGGAATCTACTTC. Its protein product is CASSGLRGGIYF.